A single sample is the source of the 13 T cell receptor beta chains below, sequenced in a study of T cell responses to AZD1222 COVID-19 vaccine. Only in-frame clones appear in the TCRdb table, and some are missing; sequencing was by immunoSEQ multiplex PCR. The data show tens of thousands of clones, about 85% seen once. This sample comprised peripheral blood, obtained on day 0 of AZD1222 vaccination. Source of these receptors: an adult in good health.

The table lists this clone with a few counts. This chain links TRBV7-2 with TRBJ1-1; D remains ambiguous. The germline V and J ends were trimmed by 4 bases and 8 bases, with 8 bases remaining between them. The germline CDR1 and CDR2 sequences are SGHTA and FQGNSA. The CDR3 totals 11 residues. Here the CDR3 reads CASSSFREAFF. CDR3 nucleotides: TGTGCCAGCAGCTCGTTTAGGGAAGCTTTCTTT.

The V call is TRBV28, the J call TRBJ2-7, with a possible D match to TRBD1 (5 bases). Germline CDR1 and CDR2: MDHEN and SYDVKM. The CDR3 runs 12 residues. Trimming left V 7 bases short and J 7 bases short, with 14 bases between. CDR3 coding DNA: TGTGCCAGCAAGGGCAGGGCGAGGGAGCAGTACTTC. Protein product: CASKGRAREQYF.

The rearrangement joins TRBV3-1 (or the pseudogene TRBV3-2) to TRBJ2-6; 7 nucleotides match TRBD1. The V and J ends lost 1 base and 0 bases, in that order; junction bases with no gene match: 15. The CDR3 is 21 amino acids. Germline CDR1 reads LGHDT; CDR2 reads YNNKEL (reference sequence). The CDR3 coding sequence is TGTGCCAGCAGCCAAGGAAGAAGAAGGGACAGCCATTTCTCTGGGGCCAACGTCCTGACTTTC. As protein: CASSQGRRRDSHFSGANVLTF.

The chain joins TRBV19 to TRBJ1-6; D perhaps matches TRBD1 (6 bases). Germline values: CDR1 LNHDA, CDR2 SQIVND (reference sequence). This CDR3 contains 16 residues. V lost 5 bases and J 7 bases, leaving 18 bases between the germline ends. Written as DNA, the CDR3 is TGTGCCAGTAGTCGCAAATCCGGGACACCGAATTCACCCCTCCACTTT. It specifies CASSRKSGTPNSPLHF.

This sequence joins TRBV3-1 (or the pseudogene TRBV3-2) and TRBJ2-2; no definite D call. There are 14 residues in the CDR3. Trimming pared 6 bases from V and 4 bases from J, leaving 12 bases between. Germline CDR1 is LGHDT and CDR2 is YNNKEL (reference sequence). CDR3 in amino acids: CASSRGVLTGELFF. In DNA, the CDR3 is TGTGCCAGCAGTCGAGGCGTACTCACCGGGGAGCTGTTTTTT.

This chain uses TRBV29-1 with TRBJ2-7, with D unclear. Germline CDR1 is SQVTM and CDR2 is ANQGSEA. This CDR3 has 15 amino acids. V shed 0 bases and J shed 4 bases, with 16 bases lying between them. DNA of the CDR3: TGCAGCGTTGAAGATACAAAACAGCGCCCTTACGAGCAGTACTTC. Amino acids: CSVEDTKQRPYEQYF.

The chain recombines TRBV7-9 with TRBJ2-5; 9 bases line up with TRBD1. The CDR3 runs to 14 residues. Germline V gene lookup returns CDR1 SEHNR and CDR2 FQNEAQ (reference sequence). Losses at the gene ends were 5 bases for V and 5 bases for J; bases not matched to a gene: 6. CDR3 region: CASSIQGARETQYF. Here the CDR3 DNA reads TGTGCCAGCAGCATACAGGGGGCCCGGGAGACCCAGTACTTC.

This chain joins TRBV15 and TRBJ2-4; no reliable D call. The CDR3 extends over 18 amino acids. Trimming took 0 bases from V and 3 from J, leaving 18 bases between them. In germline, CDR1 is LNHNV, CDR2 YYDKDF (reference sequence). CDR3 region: CATSRESQIGFGKNIQYF. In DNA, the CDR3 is TGTGCCACCAGCAGAGAATCGCAGATAGGCTTCGGCAAAAACATTCAGTACTTC. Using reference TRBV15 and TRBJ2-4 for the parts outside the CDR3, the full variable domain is DAMVIQNPRYQVTQFGKPVTLSCSQTLNHNVMYWYQQKSSQAPKLLFHYYDKDFNNEADTPDNFQSRRPNTSFCFLDIRSPGLGDTAMYLCATSRESQIGFGKNIQYFGAGTRLSVL.

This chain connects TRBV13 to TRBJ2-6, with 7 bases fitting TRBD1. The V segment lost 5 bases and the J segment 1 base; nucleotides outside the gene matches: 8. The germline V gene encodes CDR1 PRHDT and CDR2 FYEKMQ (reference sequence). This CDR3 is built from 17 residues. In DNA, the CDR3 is TGTGCCAGCAGCCAGGGGGTGGGCCTTTCTGGGGCCAACGTCCTGACTTTC. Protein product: CASSQGVGLSGANVLTF.

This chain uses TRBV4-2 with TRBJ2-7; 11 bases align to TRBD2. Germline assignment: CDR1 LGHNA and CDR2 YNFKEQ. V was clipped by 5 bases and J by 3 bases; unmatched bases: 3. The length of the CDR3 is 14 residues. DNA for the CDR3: TGTGCCAGCAGCTCGACTAGCGGGGTCTACGAGCAGTACTTC. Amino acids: CASSSTSGVYEQYF.

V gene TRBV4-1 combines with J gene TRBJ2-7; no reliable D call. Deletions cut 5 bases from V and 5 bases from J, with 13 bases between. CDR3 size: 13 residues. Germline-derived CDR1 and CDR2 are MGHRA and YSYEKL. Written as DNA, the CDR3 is TGCGCCAGCAGCTCAAGGGATGGGGACGAGCAGTACTTC. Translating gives CASSSRDGDEQYF.

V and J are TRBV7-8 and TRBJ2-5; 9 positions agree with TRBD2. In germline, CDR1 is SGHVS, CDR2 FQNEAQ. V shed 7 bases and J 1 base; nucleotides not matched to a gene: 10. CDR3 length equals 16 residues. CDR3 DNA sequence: TGTGCCAGCACCGAGGCGGGAGGGGCCCCCCAAGAGACCCAGTACTTC. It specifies CASTEAGGAPQETQYF.

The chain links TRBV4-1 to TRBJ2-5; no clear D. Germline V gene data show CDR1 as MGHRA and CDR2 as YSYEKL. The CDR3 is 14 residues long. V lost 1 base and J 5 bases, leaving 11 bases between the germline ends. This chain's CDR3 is CASSQVYIRETQYF. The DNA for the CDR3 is TGCGCCAGCAGCCAAGTTTACATCCGGGAGACCCAGTACTTC.